The clone carrying this T cell receptor beta chain was counted many times. The record originates from a study of T cell repertoires in cytomegalovirus infection. The CDR3 covers 16 residues. The germline CDR1 and CDR2 sequences are SGHAT and FQNNGV. Trimming cost V 5 bases and J 2 bases, with 17 bases left between them. Each CDR3 protein is one row after TCRdb ran MiXCR on the reads. The data hold about 450,000 distinct CDR3 sequences, with roughly a third observed a single time. This clonotype was obtained from a human donor in good health (CMV status not recorded). Some clones in this sample may be carry-over from other donors' samples. V and J are TRBV11-2 and TRBJ2-3; no definite D call. Sequences were obtained from PBMCs. DNA for the CDR3: TGTGCCAGCAGCCGACGGGTCGACATCCTCACAGATACGCAGTATTTT. Encoded protein: CASSRRVDILTDTQYF.